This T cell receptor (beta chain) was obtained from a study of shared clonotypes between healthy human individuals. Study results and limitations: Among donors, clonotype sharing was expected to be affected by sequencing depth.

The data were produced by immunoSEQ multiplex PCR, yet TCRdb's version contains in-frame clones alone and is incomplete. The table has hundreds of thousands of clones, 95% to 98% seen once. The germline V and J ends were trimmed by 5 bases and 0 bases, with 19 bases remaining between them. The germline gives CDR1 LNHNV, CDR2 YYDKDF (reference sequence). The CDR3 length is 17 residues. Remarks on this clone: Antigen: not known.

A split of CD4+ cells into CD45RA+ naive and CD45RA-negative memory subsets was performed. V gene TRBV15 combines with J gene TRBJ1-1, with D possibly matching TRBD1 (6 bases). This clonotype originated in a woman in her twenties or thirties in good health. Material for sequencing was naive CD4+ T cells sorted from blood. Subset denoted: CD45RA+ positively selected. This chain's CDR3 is CATSRTSGTTMNTEAFF. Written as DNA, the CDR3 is TGTGCCACCAGCCGGACTTCCGGGACAACTATGAACACTGAAGCTTTCTTT.